This T cell receptor beta chain was recovered during a study of Ad26.COV2.S vaccination and SARS-CoV-2 variants. Treatment: roughly 20 received Ad26.COV2.S at low or high dose, single or two shots; roughly 5 received placebo; per-sample allocation not given. The samples date from day 63 after the first vaccine or placebo injection. The V gene's germline CDR1 is SGHTA and CDR2 FQGNSA. The CDR3 contains 16 residues. Trimming at V came to 5 bases and at J to 3 bases, leaving 10 bases not matched to a gene. Libraries were prepared by immunoSEQ multiplex PCR; TCRdb keeps only in-frame clonotypes and omits some of them. The data contain about 380,000 clones, 83% of them singletons.

The chain employs TRBV7-2 and TRBJ2-3; 8 bases line up with TRBD2. Source: peripheral blood, taken in a trial of Ad26.COV2.S vaccine versus placebo. The source is a person aged 18-65 years who received the Ad26.COV2.S COVID-19 vaccine or a placebo. The CDR3 spells CASSPGPGRGTDTQYF. CDR3 DNA sequence: TGTGCCAGCAGCCCAGGTCCCGGGAGGGGGACAGATACGCAGTATTTT. Supplemented by reference TRBV7-2 and TRBJ2-3, the full variable domain reads GAGVSQSPSNKVTEKGKDVELRCDPISGHTALYWYRQSLGQGLEFLIYFQGNSAPDKSGLPSDRFSAERTGGSVSTLTIQRTQQEDSAVYLCASSPGPGRGTDTQYFGPGTRLTVL.